This TCR beta chain stems from a study of blood T cell repertoires in COVID-19. Across the whole study: The cDNA or gDNA used as material had been derived from T cells, B-cell-depleted T cells, or PBMCs.

This clone was seen just once. The CDR3 has 15 amino acids. The germline CDR1 and CDR2 sequences are SSHAT and FNYEAQ (reference sequence). The V and J ends lost 6 bases and 6 bases respectively, with 17 bases between them. TCRdb keeps only in-frame clones here, not all; method: immunoSEQ multiplex PCR. The sample contains some 260,000 clones, under 90% of which appear only once. V usage is TRBV7-7 and J usage is TRBJ2-2; D ambiguous. The sequencing sample was made of PBMCs or T cells enriched from blood (not recorded which). The clonotype originates from a man aged 25-45 years with acute COVID-19. The CDR3 DNA reads TGTGCCAGCAGTCAACGGCCCTCAGGCTCCGGGGAGCTGTTTTTT. This translates into CASSQRPSGSGELFF.